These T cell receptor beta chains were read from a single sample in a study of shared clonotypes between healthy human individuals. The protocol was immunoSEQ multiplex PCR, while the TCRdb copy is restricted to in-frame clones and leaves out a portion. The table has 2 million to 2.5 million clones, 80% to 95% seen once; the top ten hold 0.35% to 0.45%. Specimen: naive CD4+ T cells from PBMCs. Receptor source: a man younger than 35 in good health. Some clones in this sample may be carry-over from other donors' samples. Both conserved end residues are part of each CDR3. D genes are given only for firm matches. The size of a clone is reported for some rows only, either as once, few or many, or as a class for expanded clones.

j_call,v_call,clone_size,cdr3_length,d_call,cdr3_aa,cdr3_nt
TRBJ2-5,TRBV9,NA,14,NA,CASSVEGLQETQYF,TGTGCCAGCAGCGTAGAGGGGTTACAAGAGACCCAGTACTTC
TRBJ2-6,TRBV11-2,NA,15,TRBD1,CASSRGGPGANVLTF,TGTGCCAGCAGTCGAGGGGGCCCTGGGGCCAACGTCCTGACTTTC
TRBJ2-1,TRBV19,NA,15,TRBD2,CASSGTSGILYEQFF,TGTGCCAGTAGTGGGACTAGCGGGATCCTCTATGAGCAGTTCTTC
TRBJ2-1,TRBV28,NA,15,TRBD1,CASSPGTGLYNEQFF,TGTGCCAGCAGCCCCGGGACAGGGCTTTACAATGAGCAGTTCTTC
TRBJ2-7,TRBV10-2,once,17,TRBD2,CASSDGGVGPLPYEQYF,TGCGCCAGCAGTGACGGGGGGGTGGGACCACTACCCTACGAGCAGTACTTC
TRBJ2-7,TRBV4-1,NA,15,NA,CASSLPSEGRYEQYF,TGCGCCAGCAGCCTCCCGAGTGAGGGCCGCTACGAGCAGTACTTC
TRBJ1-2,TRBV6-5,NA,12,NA,CASSYPDYGYTF,TGTGCCAGCAGTTACCCTGACTATGGCTACACCTTC
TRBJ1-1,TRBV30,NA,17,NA,CAWSASRVWGENTEAFF,TGTGCCTGGAGTGCCTCCCGGGTATGGGGCGAGAACACTGAAGCTTTCTTT
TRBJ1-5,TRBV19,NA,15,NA,CASSPPGDGNQPQHF,TGTGCCAGTAGTCCCCCAGGGGACGGCAATCAGCCCCAGCATTTT
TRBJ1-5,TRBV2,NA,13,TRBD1,CASRGDRNQPQHF,TGTGCCAGCAGGGGGGACAGAAATCAGCCCCAGCATTTT
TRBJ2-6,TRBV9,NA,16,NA,CASSAGSSSGANVLTF,TGTGCCAGCAGCGCCGGGTCCTCCTCTGGGGCCAACGTCCTGACTTTC
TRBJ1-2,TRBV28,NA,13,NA,CASIQGVGDGYTF,TGTGCCAGCATCCAAGGGGTAGGCGATGGCTACACCTTC